This T cell receptor (beta chain) came from a study of T-cell memory formation after mild COVID-19. TCRdb called the 5' RACE reads again in MiXCR, with one record for every CDR3 protein. The sample holds 140,000 or so distinct CDR3 sequences, 11% to 15% seen once. This CDR3 spans 16 amino acids. V lost 5 bases, J lost 0 bases, and 8 bases stayed unmatched. Germline loops: CDR1 SEHNR, CDR2 FQNEAQ (reference sequence). This clonotype occurred a few times. The sequenced material came from PBMCs or a T cell subset sorted from them (not recorded which). This receptor was identified in an adult woman who had mild COVID-19 (a few samples of this study predate the infection). Cell type and time point are not known. V is TRBV7-9 and J is TRBJ2-7, with 9 bases matching TRBD2. The CDR3 nucleotides are TGTGCCAGCAGCCCTCGACTAGCGGAAAACTCCTACGAGCAGTACTTC. The encoded protein is CASSPRLAENSYEQYF. The full variable domain, in which reference TRBV7-9 and TRBJ2-7 provide the parts outside the CDR3, is DTGVSQNPRHKITKRGQNVTFRCDPISEHNRLYWYRQTLGQGPEFLTYFQNEAQLEKSRLLSDRFSAERPKGSFSTLEIQRTEQGDSAMYLCASSPRLAENSYEQYFGPGTRLTVT.